What follows are 14 T cell receptor beta chains derived from one specimen sequenced in a study of cytomegalovirus exposure and HLA in healthy donors. Sequencing used immunoSEQ multiplex PCR; TCRdb keeps in-frame clones, though not all of them. The table includes around 56,000 clones, 93% detected once. What was sequenced was PBMCs. These receptors were taken from a woman aged 18-35 years in good health and CMV-seropositive.

The V gene is TRBV4-1, the J gene TRBJ2-7; 11 bases fit TRBD2. This CDR3 has 16 amino acids. The trim removed 4 bases at V and 0 bases at J, leaving 5 bases unmatched. Germline assignment: CDR1 MGHRA and CDR2 YSYEKL. The CDR3 nucleotides are TGCGCCAGCAGCCTAAGAACTAGCGGGGGCTCCTACGAGCAGTACTTC. This gives the protein CASSLRTSGGSYEQYF.

The sample holds a few counts of this clone. The chain recombines TRBV6-7 with TRBJ1-1; D possibly corresponds to TRBD1 (5 bases). TRBV6-7 is classed as an ORF, of uncertain function. This CDR3 is 13 amino acids long. Deletions cut 2 bases from V and 1 base from J, with 5 bases between. Here the CDR3 reads CASSYGQNTEAFF. CDR3 in DNA: TGTGCCAGCAGTTACGGACAGAACACTGAAGCTTTCTTT.

This chain connects TRBV5-1 to TRBJ2-3; D possibly corresponds to TRBD2 (6 bases). Trimming left V 4 bases short and J 2 bases short, with 14 bases between. In germline, CDR1 is SGHRS, CDR2 YFSETQ. The CDR3 has 15 residues. CDR3 sequence reads: CASSGGTGPTDTQYF. CDR3 in DNA: TGCGCCAGCAGCGGCGGGACGGGACCCACAGATACGCAGTATTTT.

J is TRBJ2-5 and V is TRBV5-4; 7 bases match TRBD1. The J segment lost 1 base and the V segment lost 4 bases, leaving 4 bases of the junction unmatched. The CDR3 is made up of 14 amino acids. CDR1 SGHNT and CDR2 YYREEE come from the germline V gene (reference sequence). In DNA form, the CDR3 reads TGTGCCAGCAGCCCAGGGGACAGCCAAGAGACCCAGTACTTC. This encodes CASSPGDSQETQYF.

The CDR3 loop is CSVERLAGGDNEQFF. The DNA for the CDR3 is TGCAGCGTTGAAAGGCTAGCGGGGGGAGACAATGAGCAGTTCTTC. The chain employs TRBV29-1 and TRBJ2-1; 11 positions agree with TRBD2. Germline V gene sequence: CDR1 SQVTM, CDR2 ANQGSEA. The CDR3 runs 15 residues. V trimming: 2 bases; J trimming: 5 bases; junction bases outside the gene matches: 5.

The gene calls are TRBV21-1 and TRBJ1-5; the table names TRBD1, a call not compared with the DNA. TRBV21-1 is noted as a pseudogene. The CDR3 loop spans 15 amino acids. In nucleotides, the CDR3 is TGTGCCAGCAGCAAAAAAGTGGGGGCTGAACAGCCCCAGCATTTT. Translated: CASSKKVGAEQPQHF.

V is TRBV11-2 and J is TRBJ2-3; TRBD2 matches 14 bases. The J segment lost 5 bases and the V segment lost 5 bases, leaving 9 bases of the junction unmatched. The CDR3 is 17 residues long. From germline, CDR1 is SGHAT and CDR2 FQNNGV. This chain's CDR3 is CASSVKTSGGARDTQYF. In DNA form, the CDR3 reads TGTGCCAGCAGCGTAAAGACTAGCGGGGGGGCGAGAGATACGCAGTATTTT.

V is TRBV5-1 and J is TRBJ2-7; 13 nucleotides line up with TRBD2. Germline V gene sequence: CDR1 SGHRS, CDR2 YFSETQ. V gave up 0 bases and J gave up 7 bases; unmatched junction bases: 1. The CDR3 consists of 14 residues. This chain's CDR3 is CASSLGLAGGEQYF. CDR3 in DNA: TGCGCCAGCAGCTTGGGACTAGCGGGGGGTGAGCAGTACTTC.

The chain combines TRBV4-1 with TRBJ1-6, with a tentative D call TRBD1 (6 bases). V was clipped by 1 base and J by 5 bases, with 15 bases between them. CDR1 and CDR2 from the germline V gene are MGHRA and YSYEKL. CDR3 length: 17 residues. CDR3 sequence reads: CASSQVAGDINNSPLHF. The CDR3 bases are TGCGCCAGCAGCCAAGTAGCAGGGGATATCAATAATTCACCCCTCCACTTT.

V usage is TRBV2 and J usage is TRBJ1-2; D possibly corresponds to TRBD1 (6 bases). This CDR3 has 15 amino acids. Trimming took 5 bases from V and 8 from J, leaving 21 bases between them. The germline V gene encodes CDR1 SNHLY and CDR2 FYNNEI. In DNA form, the CDR3 reads TGTGCCAGCAGTTTAAGGGACAACCTCTTGGAGGGCTACACCTTC. Amino acids: CASSLRDNLLEGYTF.

The rearrangement joins TRBV29-1 to TRBJ2-3, with 11 nucleotides matching TRBD2. Trimming cost V 6 bases and J 4 bases; bases outside gene matches: 6. The CDR3 runs 14 residues. Germline CDR1 is SQVTM and CDR2 is ANQGSEA. The CDR3 DNA sequence: TGCAGCGTCGTTAGCGGGGGGGCGTCAGATACGCAGTATTTT. Protein sequence: CSVVSGGASDTQYF.

This clone came up a few times. The chain uses TRBV6-4 and TRBJ2-2; TRBD2 aligns across 8 bases. In germline, CDR1 is MRHNA, CDR2 SNTAGT. V shed 8 bases and J 3 bases; nucleotides not matched to a gene: 5. The CDR3 loop spans 14 amino acids. The CDR3 DNA reads TGTGCCAGCCAGCGGGGGCCCTACACCGGGGAGCTGTTTTTT. This translates into CASQRGPYTGELFF.

The rearrangement uses TRBV13 and TRBJ1-1, with 9 bases aligning to TRBD1. Per germline, CDR1 PRHDT and CDR2 FYEKMQ (reference sequence). J lost 6 bases, V lost 5 bases, and 13 bases had no gene match. This CDR3 has 16 amino acids. CDR3 protein: CASSPKRTGAISEAFF. CDR3 coding DNA: TGTGCCAGCAGCCCGAAGAGGACAGGGGCGATATCTGAAGCTTTCTTT.

This chain uses TRBV4-3 with TRBJ2-5, with 9 bases identical to TRBD1. Germline V lookup: CDR1 LGHNA, CDR2 YSLEER. The V and J ends lost 2 bases and 5 bases, in that order; junction bases with no gene match: 6. This CDR3 contains 15 residues. The CDR3 region is CASSQRTGEYETQYF. The CDR3 DNA reads TGCGCCAGCAGCCAACGGACAGGGGAGTATGAGACCCAGTACTTC.